Listed below are T cell receptor beta chains from one sample, sequenced in a study of cytomegalovirus exposure and HLA in healthy donors. This table comes from immunoSEQ multiplex PCR, and its TCRdb copy is limited to in-frame clones, with some not included. The repertoire holds 250,000 or so clones, with about 90% as singletons. Material: PBMCs. The receptor set was obtained from a girl aged 2 to 10 in good health and CMV-seronegative. CDR3s include the opening cysteine and the closing phenylalanine or tryptophan. A D gene is named only where the DNA matches it firmly. Some rows have no size entry. The others give once, few or many, or a class for an expanded clone.

V	size	J	D	CDR3	DNA
TRBV30	NA	TRBJ1-2	TRBD1	CELGQGSYGYTF	TGCGAACTAGGACAGGGAAGCTATGGCTACACCTTC
TRBV11-3	once	TRBJ1-6	NA	CASSPPPDSDNSPLHF	TGTGCCAGCAGCCCCCCCCCAGACAGTGATAATTCACCCCTCCACTTT
TRBV2	NA	TRBJ2-1	TRBD1	CASIRQGRRQFF	TGTGCCAGCATTCGACAGGGAAGGCGGCAGTTCTTC
TRBV7-2	NA	TRBJ2-1	TRBD2	CASSRTSNEQFF	TGTGCCAGCAGCCGGACTAGCAATGAGCAGTTCTTC
TRBV7-9	NA	TRBJ2-7	TRBD1	CASSLGWRDRGHEQYF	TGTGCCAGCAGCTTAGGGTGGAGGGACAGGGGGCACGAGCAGTACTTC
TRBV9	NA	TRBJ1-6	TRBD1	CASSVEGQLNSPLHF	TGTGCCAGCAGCGTAGAGGGACAGCTTAATTCACCCCTCCACTTT
TRBV9	NA	TRBJ1-1	NA	CASSFKTVNTEAFF	TGTGCCAGCAGCTTCAAAACAGTGAACACTGAAGCTTTCTTT
TRBV6-6	NA	TRBJ2-1	NA	CASSWDGSSYNEQFF	TGTGCCAGCAGCTGGGACGGGAGCTCCTACAATGAGCAGTTCTTC
TRBV28	NA	TRBJ2-1	NA	CASSPTTGSSYNEQFF	TGTGCCAGCAGTCCGACGACAGGCAGCTCCTACAATGAGCAGTTCTTC
TRBV29-1	NA	TRBJ2-3	TRBD2	CSVGGLAGVLWDTQYF	TGCAGCGTTGGGGGACTAGCGGGAGTACTGTGGGATACGCAGTATTTT
TRBV21-1	NA	TRBJ2-2	NA	CASSKGTGHSTGELFF	TGTGCCAGCAGCAAGGGGACAGGGCATTCCACCGGGGAGCTGTTTTTT
TRBV5-4	NA	TRBJ1-4	TRBD1	CASSPTGEDEKLFF	TGTGCCAGCAGCCCGACAGGGGAAGATGAAAAACTGTTTTTT
TRBV19	few	TRBJ2-3	TRBD2	CASSIAGGPDTQYF	TGTGCCAGTAGTATAGCGGGAGGGCCAGATACGCAGTATTTT
TRBV4-2	NA	TRBJ2-2	TRBD2	CASSQELAGGMGPGELFF	TGTGCCAGCAGCCAAGAGCTAGCGGGGGGGATGGGTCCCGGGGAGCTGTTTTTT
TRBV7-9	NA	TRBJ1-2	NA	CASSHVPHVRGYTF	TGTGCCAGCAGCCACGTCCCCCATGTACGGGGCTACACCTTC
TRBV5-1	NA	TRBJ1-1	NA	CASSLGQGEAFF	TGCGCCAGCAGCTTAGGGCAGGGTGAAGCTTTCTTT
TRBV5-6	NA	TRBJ2-7	TRBD2	CASSYGTSGYEQYF	TGTGCCAGCAGCTATGGGACTAGCGGTTACGAGCAGTACTTC
TRBV4-1	NA	TRBJ1-1	NA	CASSQGGGVETEAFF	TGCGCCAGCAGCCAAGGAGGGGGAGTGGAGACTGAAGCTTTCTTT
TRBV6-5	NA	TRBJ2-1	TRBD2	CASRRGGTPTEFF	TGTGCCAGCAGACGCGGGGGGACCCCAACGGAGTTCTTC
TRBV6-1	NA	TRBJ2-7	NA	CASKRAGGGYEQYF	TGTGCCAGCAAAAGAGCAGGGGGAGGCTACGAGCAGTACTTC
TRBV5-6	NA	TRBJ1-2	TRBD1	CASSWDRGSYGYTF	TGTGCCAGCAGCTGGGACAGGGGTAGCTATGGCTACACCTTC
TRBV11-2	once	TRBJ1-2	NA	CASSLGTSWTF	TGTGCCAGCAGCCTTGGGACAAGTTGGACCTTC
TRBV9	NA	TRBJ1-2	NA	CASSSTENYGYTF	TGTGCCAGCAGCTCGACAGAGAACTATGGCTACACCTTC
TRBV7-9	NA	TRBJ2-7	TRBD2	CASSLGASGSHEQYF	TGTGCCAGCAGCTTAGGAGCTAGCGGGAGCCACGAGCAGTACTTC
TRBV19	NA	TRBJ1-3	TRBD1	CASSSRKGASSGNTIYF	TGTGCCAGTAGTTCGCGCAAGGGGGCTAGCTCTGGAAACACCATATATTTT
TRBV28	NA	TRBJ1-5	TRBD1	CAGQGYSNQPQHF	TGTGCCGGACAGGGTTATAGCAATCAGCCCCAGCATTTT
TRBV19	NA	TRBJ1-4	TRBD1	CASSTLGQGNEKLFF	TGTGCCAGTAGTACCCTGGGACAGGGGAACGAAAAACTGTTTTTT
TRBV5-6	NA	TRBJ1-4	TRBD1	CASTGTDNEKLFF	TGTGCCAGCACCGGGACAGATAATGAAAAACTGTTTTTT
TRBV10-1	NA	TRBJ1-1	NA	CASSDTGLTEAFF	TGCGCCAGCAGTGATACAGGTTTGACTGAAGCTTTCTTT
TRBV2	NA	TRBJ1-5	NA	CASRGTNNQPQHF	TGTGCCAGCAGGGGGACTAACAATCAGCCCCAGCATTTT
TRBV9	NA	TRBJ2-3	TRBD2	CASSESRGGPDTQYF	TGTGCCAGCAGCGAGAGTCGGGGGGGCCCAGATACGCAGTATTTT
TRBV6-5	NA	TRBJ2-3	NA	CASSYSSTAADTQYF	TGTGCCAGCAGTTACTCGTCTACGGCGGCAGATACGCAGTATTTT
TRBV2	NA	TRBJ2-7	NA	CASSERGQLYEQYF	TGTGCCAGCAGTGAAAGAGGACAGCTTTACGAGCAGTACTTC
TRBV27	NA	TRBJ2-7	TRBD2	CASSLAGPYEQYF	TGTGCCAGCAGCCTAGCGGGACCCTACGAGCAGTACTTC
TRBV5-1	NA	TRBJ2-5	TRBD1	CASSLGRLDRAQETQYF	TGCGCCAGCAGCTTGGGGCGCCTGGACAGGGCCCAAGAGACCCAGTACTTC
TRBV5-1	NA	TRBJ2-7	TRBD2	CASTGTSVYEQYF	TGCGCCAGTACCGGGACTAGCGTCTACGAGCAGTACTTC
TRBV4-1	NA	TRBJ2-3	TRBD1	CASSLSDRADTQYF	TGCGCCAGCAGCCTAAGTGACAGGGCAGATACGCAGTATTTT
TRBV9	NA	TRBJ2-1	TRBD2	CASSGALSGGAFNEQFF	TGTGCCAGCAGCGGGGCTTTGAGCGGGGGGGCTTTCAATGAGCAGTTCTTC
TRBV6-6	NA	TRBJ2-7	NA	CASSYYAGGANEQYF	TGTGCCAGCAGTTACTACGCCGGGGGTGCCAACGAGCAGTACTTC